This T cell receptor beta chain was documented in a study of CD8 T cells in Susac syndrome. The study, taken as a whole, reports: The TCR sequencing and HLA analysis in the study involved a relatively small number of individuals, as the study acknowledged.

Looked up from germline, CDR1 is GTSNPN and CDR2 is SVGIG (reference sequence). With 4 bases removed from V and 7 bases from J, the gap between germline ends came to 16 bases. The CDR3 consists of 13 residues. This clonotype was counted once. As yet, its antigen is unknown. When the RNA was reverse transcribed, random hexamers were used with an input of roughly 0.5 to 1 ug. Each CDR3 protein is one row after TCRdb ran MiXCR on the immunoSEQ multiplex PCR reads. The sample records some 99,000 distinct CDR3 sequences, about 96% being singletons. Sequencing was performed on CD4+ T cells from PBMCs. This TCR derives from a human donor in good health. The J gene is TRBJ2-5, the V gene TRBV30, with D uncertain. CDR3 in DNA: TGTGCCTGGAAACCTTCGGCCACGGGGACCCAGTACTTC. Translation: CAWKPSATGTQYF.